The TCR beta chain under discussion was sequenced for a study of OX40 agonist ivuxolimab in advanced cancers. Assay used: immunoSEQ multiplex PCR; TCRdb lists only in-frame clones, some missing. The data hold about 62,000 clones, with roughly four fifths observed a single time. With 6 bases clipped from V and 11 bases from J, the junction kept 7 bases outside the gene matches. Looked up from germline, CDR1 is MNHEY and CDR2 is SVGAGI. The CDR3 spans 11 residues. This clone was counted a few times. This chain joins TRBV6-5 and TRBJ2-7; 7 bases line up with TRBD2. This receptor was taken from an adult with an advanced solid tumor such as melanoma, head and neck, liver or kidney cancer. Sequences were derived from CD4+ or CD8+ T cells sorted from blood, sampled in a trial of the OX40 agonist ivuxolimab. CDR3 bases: TGTGCCAGCAGGGCTCTGGGGAGGGAGTACTTC. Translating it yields CASRALGREYF.